A single sample is the source of the 26 T cell receptor beta chains below, sequenced in a study of identical twins. TCRdb called the 5' RACE reads again in MiXCR, with one record for every CDR3 protein. Altogether approximately 590,000 distinct CDR3 sequences are present, approximately 9.6% being singletons, with the ten largest covering roughly 3%. This sample also belongs to another study, concerning yellow fever vaccine responses in identical twins.

The sequenced sample was PBMCs. Receptors originate from a woman younger than 35 in good health.

The V call is TRBV7-2, the J call TRBJ2-1, with 11 bases fitting TRBD2. Germline CDR1 reads SGHTA; CDR2 reads FQGNSA. With V trimmed by 1 base and J by 7 bases, 9 bases remained unmatched. The CDR3 runs 17 residues. The chain's CDR3 is CASSLVSLAGGSNEQFF. The CDR3, as DNA: TGTGCCAGCAGCTTAGTATCCCTAGCGGGGGGCTCGAATGAGCAGTTCTTC.

This clonotype was counted at least ten times. The CDR3, as DNA: TGTGCCAGCAACATAGCGGGAGAGGGCCATGAGCAGTTCTTC. It codes for CASNIAGEGHEQFF. The chain combines TRBV13 with TRBJ2-1, with 9 positions matching TRBD2. Germline V gene sequence: CDR1 PRHDT, CDR2 FYEKMQ (reference sequence). Trimming removed 7 bases from V and 8 bases from J; junction bases left unmatched: 9. CDR3 length: 14 residues.

The chain links TRBV29-1 to TRBJ1-1, with TRBD1 as a possible D gene (5 bases). Germline values: CDR1 SQVTM, CDR2 ANQGSEA. Trimming cost V 5 bases and J 3 bases, with 13 bases left between them. CDR3 length equals 13 residues. The CDR3 bases are TGCAGCGTTCTTGGGGGTTGGGACACTGAAGCTTTCTTT. Encoded protein: CSVLGGWDTEAFF.

This clonotype came up many times. The chain links TRBV7-9 to TRBJ2-7; 8 bases fit TRBD1. This CDR3 is 14 amino acids long. The V gene's germline CDR1 is SEHNR and CDR2 FQNEAQ (reference sequence). The V segment lost 5 bases and the J segment 3 bases; nucleotides outside the gene matches: 6. The CDR3 nucleotides are TGTGCCAGCAGCCCTCGGGACAGGTACTACGAGCAGTACTTC. This encodes CASSPRDRYYEQYF.

V usage is TRBV5-1 and J usage is TRBJ2-3; possibly TRBD1 or TRBD2 for D (5 bases each). CDR1 and CDR2 from the germline V gene are SGHRS and YFSETQ. Trimming shortened V by 4 bases and J by 5 bases, and 14 bases separated the two germline ends. This CDR3 is 14 amino acids long. This chain's CDR3 is CASSPGPGGDTQYF. In nucleotides, the CDR3 is TGCGCCAGCAGCCCGGGACCTGGGGGAGATACGCAGTATTTT.

This clonotype was counted many times. The chain is built from TRBV12-3 or TRBV12-4 and TRBJ1-1; 7 positions match TRBD1. J was trimmed by 4 bases and V by 8 bases; bases with no gene match: 7. The CDR3 contains 13 residues. In DNA form, the CDR3 reads TGTGCCAGCGCAAGACAGGGCGGCACTGAAGCTTTCTTT. Translating it yields CASARQGGTEAFF.

This clonotype was detected only a few times. The rearrangement links TRBV10-2 to TRBJ2-2; D call uncertain. V was cut by 6 bases and J by 8 bases, with 7 bases left in between. CDR3 size: 11 residues. Germline V gene sequence: CDR1 WSHSY, CDR2 SAAADI. CDR3 protein: CASRTGGELFF. In DNA form, the CDR3 reads TGCGCCAGCAGGACCGGAGGGGAGCTGTTTTTT.

This clonotype was picked up a small number of times. V and J are TRBV6-4 and TRBJ2-3, with a tentative D call TRBD2 (6 bases). Germline V gives CDR1 MRHNA, CDR2 SNTAGT. The CDR3 contains 13 residues. V shed 4 bases and J shed 5 bases, with 10 bases lying between them. The CDR3 DNA reads as TGTGCCAGCAGTGGCGGACTAAAAGATACGCAGTATTTT. Translation: CASSGGLKDTQYF.

In this sample, this clonotype turned up once. A read error is possible here, since a much larger clone lies one base away. The chain joins TRBV20-1 to TRBJ2-2; 9 positions agree with TRBD2. CDR3 size: 20 residues. V shed 0 bases, J shed 7 bases, and the junction held 21 bases outside the gene matches. The V gene's germline CDR1 is DFQATT and CDR2 SNEGSKA (reference sequence). CDR3 sequence: CSARDLRLNSGGLNRGELFF. The CDR3 nucleotides are TGCAGTGCTAGAGATCTTAGGCTAAATAGCGGGGGATTGAACCGCGGGGAGCTGTTTTTT.

The chain carries TRBV11-2 and TRBJ2-5, with D maybe TRBD2 (6 bases). Germline CDR1 reads SGHAT; CDR2 reads FQNNGV. V was cut by 5 bases and J by 5 bases, with 21 bases left in between. The CDR3 covers 16 residues. The CDR3 reads CASSNRGTRLQETQYF. CDR3 bases: TGTGCCAGCAGCAATAGAGGGACTCGCCTCCAGGAGACCCAGTACTTC.

For this clonotype: Germline and junction disagree at one end, which may indicate a read error. The chain combines TRBV12-3 or TRBV12-4 with TRBJ1-1; no clear D. This CDR3 spans 10 amino acids. The CDR3 is CASSFASISF. For the CDR3, the DNA is TGTGCCAGCAGTTTTGCGAGCATCTCATTT.

The chain combines TRBV6-5 with TRBJ2-1; tentatively, D is TRBD1 (6 bases). CDR3 length: 16 residues. Trimming removed 0 bases from V and 0 bases from J, with 9 bases in between. The V gene's germline CDR1 is MNHEY and CDR2 SVGAGI. The CDR3 nucleotides are TGTGCCAGCAGTTACTCGGGGGCGAGCTCCTACAATGAGCAGTTCTTC. Translation gives CASSYSGASSYNEQFF.

This clonotype was observed many times. V usage is TRBV25-1 and J usage is TRBJ2-1; 9 positions agree with TRBD1. V was clipped by 5 bases and J by 6 bases; unmatched bases: 5. The length of the CDR3 is 14 residues. Germline V gene sequence: CDR1 MGHDK, CDR2 SYGVNS. The CDR3 coding sequence is TGTGCCAGCAGTCTCGGACAGGGGTTCAATGAGCAGTTCTTC. Protein: CASSLGQGFNEQFF.

The chain uses TRBV4-3 and TRBJ2-1; 10 nucleotides align to TRBD2. Per the germline V gene, CDR1 is LGHNA and CDR2 is YSLEER. The CDR3 spans 16 residues. J gave up 7 bases and V 5 bases, and 11 bases lay outside the gene matches. The CDR3 spells CASSIQGLAAANEQFF. CDR3 bases: TGCGCCAGCAGCATACAAGGACTAGCGGCGGCAAATGAGCAGTTCTTC.

About this clonotype: One end of the junction varies from germline; a read error may be responsible. This sequence joins TRBV2 and TRBJ2-7; 7 nucleotides line up with TRBD2. The CDR3 totals 12 residues. CDR1 and CDR2 (germline): SNHLY, FYNNEI. CDR3 amino acids: CASSEAGRDLYF. CDR3 nucleotides: TGTGCCAGCAGCGAAGCGGGAAGGGATTTGTACTTC.

In its sample, this clonotype was seen a few times. V gene TRBV10-3 combines with J gene TRBJ2-1, with D perhaps matching TRBD2 (6 bases). V lost 5 bases to trimming and J lost 1 base, with 15 bases between them. Germline loops: CDR1 ENHRY, CDR2 SYGVKD. This CDR3 region has 16 residues. CDR3 nucleotides: TGTGCCATCAGTACCGGTGGGGGGAGTTCCTACAATGAGCAGTTCTTC. Amino acid sequence: CAISTGGGSSYNEQFF.

CDR3 in amino acids: CASSRQGVAKNIQYF. DNA of the CDR3: TGTGCCAGCAGCCGACAGGGGGTGGCCAAAAACATTCAGTACTTC. The chain has TRBV3-1 and TRBJ2-4; 9 nucleotides match TRBD1. Unmatched junction bases numbered 2, after V lost 4 bases and J lost 1 base. The CDR3 runs 15 residues. Germline CDR1 and CDR2: LGHDT and YNNKEL (reference sequence).

The V call is TRBV5-6, the J call TRBJ2-7; D ambiguous. V lost 2 bases to trimming and J lost 5 bases, with 20 bases between them. The germline CDR1 and CDR2 sequences are SGHDT and YYEEEE. The CDR3 has 16 residues. The chain's CDR3 is CASSFLSEGPQDEQYF. Here the CDR3 DNA reads TGTGCCAGCAGCTTTCTCAGTGAAGGGCCCCAGGACGAGCAGTACTTC.

This clonotype has ten or more counts. V is TRBV29-1 and J is TRBJ2-1; 11 positions match TRBD2. CDR1 is SQVTM and CDR2 is ANQGSEA in the germline V gene. This CDR3 region has 16 residues. J gave up 5 bases and V 4 bases, and 10 bases lay outside the gene matches. CDR3 residues: CSVVLLAGALNNEQFF. In DNA, the CDR3 is TGCAGCGTTGTTTTACTAGCGGGAGCTTTAAACAATGAGCAGTTCTTC.

This rearrangement joins TRBV6-4 to TRBJ2-3; tentatively, D is TRBD1 (6 bases). CDR1 and CDR2 (germline): MRHNA, SNTAGT. The CDR3 has 16 amino acids. The V end was cut by 0 bases, the J end by 0 bases, with 10 bases between. The CDR3 protein is CASSDSGTTSTDTQYF. CDR3 coding DNA: TGTGCCAGCAGTGACTCCGGGACAACTAGCACAGATACGCAGTATTTT.

The sample holds many counts of this clonotype. This chain links TRBV7-9 with TRBJ2-1; 11 nucleotides align to TRBD2. The V gene end was trimmed by 2 bases and the J gene end by 7 bases; junction bases not matched to a gene: 10. The CDR3 runs 17 residues. Per germline, CDR1 SEHNR and CDR2 FQNEAQ (reference sequence). Here the CDR3 reads CASSLTGGLAEPNEQFF. DNA for the CDR3: TGTGCCAGCAGCTTAACCGGGGGACTAGCGGAGCCTAATGAGCAGTTCTTC.

At least ten counts were recorded for this clonotype. The chain combines TRBV29-1 with TRBJ2-5; D is possibly TRBD2 (6 bases). Germline assignment: CDR1 SQVTM and CDR2 ANQGSEA. V was shortened by 7 bases and J by 5 bases, with 17 bases between the two germline ends. The CDR3 runs 13 residues. The CDR3 loop reads CSGGRGGGETQYF. CDR3 bases: TGCAGCGGAGGACGGGGAGGAGGGGAGACCCAGTACTTC.

This clonotype was counted ten times or more. The V call is TRBV7-8, the J call TRBJ1-5; D is unclear. The CDR3 is 14 residues long. V shed 5 bases and J shed 6 bases, with 14 bases lying between them. The germline CDR1 and CDR2 sequences are SGHVS and FQNEAQ. This CDR3 is CASSPLGIGQPQHF. The CDR3 nucleotides are TGTGCCAGCAGCCCACTTGGGATCGGTCAGCCCCAGCATTTT.

This clonotype turned up a few times. This chain uses TRBV6-5 with TRBJ2-1; 11 nucleotides match TRBD2. Per the germline V gene, CDR1 is MNHEY and CDR2 is SVGAGI. CDR3 length equals 16 residues. V was pared by 6 bases and J by 0 bases, with 4 bases of the junction left unmatched. The CDR3 sequence is CASSYTSGSSYNEQFF. CDR3 DNA: TGTGCCAGCAGCTATACTAGCGGGAGCTCCTACAATGAGCAGTTCTTC.

The chain joins TRBV7-2 to TRBJ2-7, with D tentatively TRBD1 or TRBD2 (5 bases each). Germline assignment: CDR1 SGHTA and CDR2 FQGNSA. The CDR3 is made up of 15 amino acids. Trimming took off 1 base at V and 2 bases at J, with 12 bases between the two ends. CDR3 in DNA: TGTGCCAGCAGCTTAGGCCGGGGACCTACCTACGAGCAGTACTTC. Translating it yields CASSLGRGPTYEQYF.

At least ten counts were recorded for this clonotype. In DNA, the CDR3 is TGCAGCGTGAACAGGGGCCGGTCGGACAATGAGCAGTTCTTC. The encoded protein is CSVNRGRSDNEQFF. The genes are TRBV29-1 and TRBJ2-1; 7 bases align to TRBD1. The V gene's germline CDR1 is SQVTM and CDR2 ANQGSEA. The CDR3 runs 14 residues. Trimming cost V 6 bases and J 5 bases; bases outside gene matches: 10.